A selection of T cell receptor beta chains follows, all from one sample in a study of blood T cells in healthy people across ages. One entry per CDR3 protein, called by TCRdb with MiXCR from the 5' RACE reads. Here the sample spans fewer than 800,000 distinct CDR3 sequences, 45% to 50% being singletons. Material for sequencing was blood. These receptors were obtained from an older woman in good health. The CDR3 runs from the conserved cysteine through the conserved F or W. The D gene is left open where the match is weak. Only some rows state a clone size, as once, few, many or a class for expanded clones.

v_call	d_call	clone_size	j_call	cdr3_length	cdr3_aa	cdr3_nt
TRBV29-1	-	-	TRBJ1-1	10	CSVVQIEAFF	TGCAGCGTTGTACAGATTGAAGCTTTCTTT
TRBV5-6	TRBD1	-	TRBJ1-4	15	CASSFRQGAKEKLFF	TGTGCCAGCAGCTTTCGACAGGGGGCTAAAGAAAAACTGTTTTTT
TRBV2	TRBD1	-	TRBJ2-4	12	CASGTGVNIQYF	TGTGCCAGCGGGACAGGGGTGAACATTCAGTACTTC
TRBV3-1	TRBD1	few	TRBJ1-4	14	CASSGQTGNEKLFF	TGTGCCAGCAGCGGCCAGACAGGGAATGAAAAACTGTTTTTT
TRBV20-1	-	-	TRBJ2-7	14	CSAARGLPPYEQYF	TGCAGTGCCGCACGCGGGCTACCTCCCTACGAGCAGTACTTC
TRBV28	-	-	TRBJ2-7	16	CASSPRSGSSGHEQYF	TGTGCCAGCAGCCCCCGATCCGGGTCGTCTGGTCACGAGCAGTACTTC
TRBV4-3	-	once	TRBJ2-3	13	CAGSRWGEDTQYF	TGCGCCGGCAGCCGATGGGGTGAGGATACGCAGTATTTT
TRBV9	-	-	TRBJ2-3	15	CASNVDPGSTDTQYF	TGTGCCAGCAACGTAGATCCGGGAAGCACAGATACGCAGTATTTT
TRBV25-1	TRBD2	few	TRBJ2-3	17	CASSAPGLAGSGDTQYF	TGTGCCAGCAGTGCCCCGGGACTAGCGGGGTCGGGAGATACGCAGTATTTT
TRBV20-1	TRBD2	once	TRBJ2-1	14	CSATWLAATDEQFF	TGCAGTGCTACTTGGCTAGCGGCCACGGATGAGCAGTTCTTC
TRBV6-2/TRBV6-3	-	-	TRBJ2-3	12	CASSTDPSTQYF	TGTGCCAGCAGCACCGATCCATCCACGCAGTATTTT
TRBV7-2	TRBD1	-	TRBJ2-7	15	CASSIRMGQTHEQYF	TGTGCCAGCAGCATACGAATGGGACAGACCCACGAGCAGTACTTC
TRBV27	-	few	TRBJ1-1	11	CASSFEGRAFF	TGTGCCAGCAGTTTCGAGGGTCGGGCTTTCTTT
TRBV6-5	-	-	TRBJ2-1	15	CASSSNRDNYNEQFF	TGTGCCAGCAGTTCAAACAGGGACAACTACAATGAGCAGTTCTTC
TRBV5-1	-	-	TRBJ1-1	12	CASSLFGDEAFF	TGCGCCAGCAGCTTATTCGGGGATGAAGCTTTCTTT
TRBV29-1	-	-	TRBJ2-4	13	CSIASGAKNIQYF	TGCAGCATTGCTTCCGGAGCCAAAAACATTCAGTACTTC
TRBV2	-	-	TRBJ2-7	15	CASGRTGSSYNEQYF	TGTGCCAGCGGGCGGACGGGGAGCTCCTACAATGAGCAGTACTTC
TRBV4-3	-	-	TRBJ1-1	15	CASSPTTGSSYEAFF	TGCGCCAGCAGTCCTACCACAGGTTCCTCCTATGAAGCTTTCTTT
TRBV7-2	TRBD2	few	TRBJ2-1	19	CASSLRGGKSGSSYNEQFF	TGTGCCAGCAGCTTAAGGGGAGGGAAGAGCGGGAGCTCCTACAATGAGCAGTTCTTC
TRBV15	-	-	TRBJ2-3	19	CATSRSSFWGKWGTDTQYF	TGTGCCACCAGCAGATCCTCTTTTTGGGGGAAGTGGGGCACAGATACGCAGTATTTT
TRBV11-1	-	-	TRBJ1-1	15	CASSLARAGYGEAFF	TGTGCCAGCAGCTTAGCAAGGGCCGGTTATGGTGAAGCTTTCTTT
TRBV7-3	-	-	TRBJ1-6	13	CASSLTGQEPLHF	TGTGCCAGCAGCTTAACGGGACAAGAACCCCTCCACTTT
TRBV4-2	TRBD1	-	TRBJ2-7	17	CASSPSYRDSSYNEQYF	TGTGCCAGCAGCCCCTCTTACCGGGACAGCTCCTACAATGAGCAGTACTTC
TRBV20-1	TRBD1	few	TRBJ1-5	15	CSAKGDRGFNQPQHF	TGCAGTGCTAAAGGGGACAGGGGTTTCAATCAGCCCCAGCATTTT
TRBV29-1	TRBD1	-	TRBJ2-7	15	CSVEGGQGGLYEQYF	TGCAGCGTTGAAGGCGGACAGGGGGGACTCTACGAGCAGTACTTC
TRBV2	-	few	TRBJ2-1	14	CASFVGGGWNEQFF	TGTGCCAGCTTCGTAGGGGGGGGGTGGAATGAGCAGTTCTTC
TRBV18	TRBD1	-	TRBJ1-4	18	CASSPPGQGRVRGEKLFF	TGTGCCAGCTCACCACCGGGACAGGGAAGAGTACGGGGTGAAAAACTGTTTTTT
TRBV29-1	-	few	TRBJ2-7	13	CSVDAGGGSEQYF	TGCAGCGTTGATGCTGGTGGGGGGAGCGAGCAGTACTTC
TRBV13	-	-	TRBJ2-3	15	CASSEQPYRTDTQYF	TGTGCCAGCAGCGAACAACCGTATCGGACAGATACGCAGTATTTT
TRBV10-3	-	-	TRBJ2-6	17	CAISEPQGRAGANVLTF	TGTGCCATCAGTGAGCCGCAGGGGAGGGCTGGGGCCAACGTCCTGACTTTC
TRBV30	-	-	TRBJ2-6	16	CAWSVGGGRGANVLTF	TGTGCCTGGAGTGTCGGTGGGGGACGAGGGGCCAACGTCCTGACTTTC
TRBV20-1	TRBD2	-	TRBJ2-5	17	CSATSYRRGEFQETQYF	TGCAGTGCTACATCATACCGTCGGGGGGAGTTTCAAGAGACCCAGTACTTC
TRBV9	TRBD2	-	TRBJ2-3	14	CASSALAGEDTQYF	TGTGCCAGCAGCGCACTAGCGGGAGAGGATACGCAGTATTTT
TRBV12-3/TRBV12-4	TRBD1	-	TRBJ1-2	16	CASSPTTGGVDYGHTF	TGTGCCAGCAGTCCGACGACAGGGGGTGTTGACTATGGCCACACCTTC
TRBV2	-	-	TRBJ2-3	14	CASNTPDGTDTQYF	TGTGCCAGCAACACACCGGACGGCACAGATACGCAGTATTTT
TRBV29-1	TRBD1	few	TRBJ1-1	15	CSVGRGQIPPSEAFF	TGCAGCGTTGGCCGGGGACAGATCCCCCCCTCTGAAGCTTTCTTT
TRBV20-1	-	-	TRBJ1-2	11	CSASHDYGYTF	TGCAGTGCTAGTCACGACTATGGCTACACCTTC
TRBV27	TRBD1	few	TRBJ1-2	16	CASRSFLDRVSSGYTF	TGTGCCAGCAGAAGCTTCCTGGACAGGGTTTCGAGTGGCTACACCTTC
TRBV5-5	-	-	TRBJ2-5	14	CASRVSGFRETQYF	TGTGCCAGCAGGGTATCGGGGTTCCGAGAGACCCAGTACTTC
TRBV7-2	TRBD2	many	TRBJ2-1	15	CASRQAGGGYNEQFF	TGTGCCAGCAGACAGGCGGGAGGTGGTTACAATGAGCAGTTCTTC
TRBV7-2	-	-	TRBJ1-1	15	CASSHDGSEGTEAFF	TGTGCCAGCAGCCACGACGGGTCCGAAGGGACTGAAGCTTTCTTT
TRBV7-9	-	few	TRBJ1-4	14	CASSLWDVGEKLFF	TGTGCCAGCAGCTTATGGGACGTTGGAGAAAAACTGTTTTTT
TRBV6-2/TRBV6-3	-	-	TRBJ1-5	13	CASGREGNQPQHF	TGTGCCAGCGGTCGAGAAGGAAATCAGCCCCAGCATTTT
TRBV19	-	-	TRBJ2-2	19	CASSIVGRGVSGYTGELFF	TGTGCCAGTAGTATTGTTGGGAGAGGGGTTAGCGGATACACCGGGGAGCTGTTTTTT
TRBV6-2/TRBV6-3	-	-	TRBJ2-5	14	CASSGYRDQETQYF	TGTGCCAGCAGTGGATACAGGGACCAAGAGACCCAGTACTTC
TRBV5-4	-	once	TRBJ2-5	14	CASSFRGLQETQYF	TGTGCCAGCAGCTTTAGGGGACTCCAAGAGACCCAGTACTTC
TRBV19	TRBD1	few	TRBJ2-4	14	CASSIGQGANIQYF	TGTGCCAGTAGTATTGGGCAGGGGGCGAACATTCAGTACTTC
TRBV19	-	once	TRBJ1-5	15	CATTGGVMGNQPQHF	TGTGCCACCACGGGAGGGGTGATGGGCAATCAGCCCCAGCATTTT
TRBV21-1	-	-	TRBJ2-4	21	CASSKRRSFSSGSKGKNIQYF	TGTGCCAGCAGCAAGCGCAGGAGTTTCAGTAGCGGGAGTAAGGGCAAAAACATTCAGTACTTC
TRBV12-3/TRBV12-4	TRBD2	-	TRBJ2-1	15	CASSSGLVTWNEQFF	TGTGCCAGCAGTTCGGGACTAGTAACGTGGAATGAGCAGTTCTTC